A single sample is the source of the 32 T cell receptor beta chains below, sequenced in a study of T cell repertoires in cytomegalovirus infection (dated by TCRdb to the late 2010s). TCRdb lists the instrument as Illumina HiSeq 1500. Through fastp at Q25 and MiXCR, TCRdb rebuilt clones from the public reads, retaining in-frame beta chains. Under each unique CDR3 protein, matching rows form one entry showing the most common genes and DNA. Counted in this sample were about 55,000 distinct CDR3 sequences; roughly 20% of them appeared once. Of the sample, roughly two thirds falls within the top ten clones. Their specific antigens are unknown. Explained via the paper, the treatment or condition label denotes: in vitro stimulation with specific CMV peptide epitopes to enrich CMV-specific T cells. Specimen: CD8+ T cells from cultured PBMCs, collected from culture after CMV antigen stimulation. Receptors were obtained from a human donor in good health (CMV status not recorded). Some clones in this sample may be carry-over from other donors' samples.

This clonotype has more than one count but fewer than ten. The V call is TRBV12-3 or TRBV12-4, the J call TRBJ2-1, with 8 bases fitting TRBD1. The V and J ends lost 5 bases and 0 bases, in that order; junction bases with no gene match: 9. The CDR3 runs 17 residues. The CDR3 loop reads CASSAPGQDISYNEQFF. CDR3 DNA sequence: TGTGCCAGCAGTGCCCCGGGACAGGATATCTCCTACAATGAGCAGTTCTTC.

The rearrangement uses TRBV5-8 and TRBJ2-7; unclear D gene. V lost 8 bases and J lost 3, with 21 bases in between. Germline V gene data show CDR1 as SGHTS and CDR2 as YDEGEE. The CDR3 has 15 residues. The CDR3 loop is CASTRLTFVGYEQYF. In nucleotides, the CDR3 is TGTGCCAGTACTCGTTTGACATTCGTAGGCTACGAGCAGTACTTC.

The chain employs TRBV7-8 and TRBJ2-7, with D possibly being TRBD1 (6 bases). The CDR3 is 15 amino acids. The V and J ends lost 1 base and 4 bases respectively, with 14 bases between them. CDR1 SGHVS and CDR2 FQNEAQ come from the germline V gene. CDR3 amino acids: CASSLESPTGYEQYF. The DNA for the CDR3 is TGTGCCAGCAGCTTAGAGAGCCCGACAGGATACGAGCAGTACTTC.

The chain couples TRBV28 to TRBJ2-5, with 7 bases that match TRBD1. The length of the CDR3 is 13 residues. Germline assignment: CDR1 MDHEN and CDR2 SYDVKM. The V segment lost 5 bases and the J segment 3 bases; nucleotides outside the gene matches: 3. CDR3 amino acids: CASSEGTEETQYF. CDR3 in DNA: TGTGCCAGCAGTGAAGGGACAGAAGAGACCCAGTACTTC.

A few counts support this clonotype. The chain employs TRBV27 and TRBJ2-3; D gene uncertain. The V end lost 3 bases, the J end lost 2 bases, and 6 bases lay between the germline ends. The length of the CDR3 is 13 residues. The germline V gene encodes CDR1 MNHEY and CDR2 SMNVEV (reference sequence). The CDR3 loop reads CASSFVNTDTQYF. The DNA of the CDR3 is TGTGCCAGCAGTTTTGTCAACACAGATACGCAGTATTTT.

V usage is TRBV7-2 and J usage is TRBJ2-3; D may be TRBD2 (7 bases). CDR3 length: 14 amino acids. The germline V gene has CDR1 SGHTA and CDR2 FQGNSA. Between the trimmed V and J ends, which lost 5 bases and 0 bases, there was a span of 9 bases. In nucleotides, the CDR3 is TGTGCCAGCAGCCGGGGGGCCAGCACAGATACGCAGTATTTT. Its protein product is CASSRGASTDTQYF. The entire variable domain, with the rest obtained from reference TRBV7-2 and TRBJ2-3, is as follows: GAGVSQSPSNKVTEKGKDVELRCDPISGHTALYWYRQSLGQGLEFLIYFQGNSAPDKSGLPSDRFSAERTGGSVSTLTIQRTQQEDSAVYLCASSRGASTDTQYFGPGTRLTVL.

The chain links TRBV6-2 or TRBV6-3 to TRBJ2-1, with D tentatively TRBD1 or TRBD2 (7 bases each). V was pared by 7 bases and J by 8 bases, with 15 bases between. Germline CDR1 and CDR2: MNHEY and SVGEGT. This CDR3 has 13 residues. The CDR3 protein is CASTKQGRDEQFF. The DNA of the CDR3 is TGTGCCAGCACAAAACAGGGGAGGGATGAGCAGTTCTTC.

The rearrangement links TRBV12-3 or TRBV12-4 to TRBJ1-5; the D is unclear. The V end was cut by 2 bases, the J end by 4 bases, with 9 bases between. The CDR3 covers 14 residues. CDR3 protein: CASSLSAANQPQHF. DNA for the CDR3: TGTGCCAGCAGTTTAAGTGCGGCGAATCAGCCCCAGCATTTT.

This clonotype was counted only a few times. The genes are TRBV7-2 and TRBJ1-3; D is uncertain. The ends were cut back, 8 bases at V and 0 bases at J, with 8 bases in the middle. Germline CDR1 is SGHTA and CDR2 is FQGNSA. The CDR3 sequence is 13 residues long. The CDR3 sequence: CASREGSGNTIYF. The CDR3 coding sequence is TGTGCCAGCCGGGAGGGCTCTGGAAACACCATATATTTT.

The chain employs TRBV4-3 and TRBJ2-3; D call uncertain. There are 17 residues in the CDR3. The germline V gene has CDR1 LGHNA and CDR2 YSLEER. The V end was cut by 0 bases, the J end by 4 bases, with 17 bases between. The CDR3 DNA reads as TGCGCCAGCAGCCAAGAATCACCCCCAGAAAAGGCAGATACGCAGTATTTT. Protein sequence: CASSQESPPEKADTQYF.

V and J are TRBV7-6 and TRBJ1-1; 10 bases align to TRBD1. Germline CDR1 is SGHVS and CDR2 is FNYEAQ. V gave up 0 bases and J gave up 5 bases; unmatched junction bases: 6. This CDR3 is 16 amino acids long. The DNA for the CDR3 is TGTGCCAGCAGCTTAGCTCCGGGACAGGGGACGACTGAAGCTTTCTTT. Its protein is CASSLAPGQGTTEAFF.

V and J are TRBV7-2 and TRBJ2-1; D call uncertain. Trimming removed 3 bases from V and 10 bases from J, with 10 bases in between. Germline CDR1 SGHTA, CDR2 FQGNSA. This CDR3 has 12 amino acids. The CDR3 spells CASSFSSHEQFF. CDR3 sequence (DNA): TGTGCCAGCAGCTTCAGCAGTCACGAGCAGTTCTTC. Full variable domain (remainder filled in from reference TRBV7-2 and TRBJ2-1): GAGVSQSPSNKVTEKGKDVELRCDPISGHTALYWYRQSLGQGLEFLIYFQGNSAPDKSGLPSDRFSAERTGGSVSTLTIQRTQQEDSAVYLCASSFSSHEQFFGPGTRLTVL.

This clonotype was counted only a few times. The CDR3 DNA reads as TGTGCCAGCAGTTTAGGGACAGCCGCCTTGAATCAGCCCCAGCATTTT. It encodes CASSLGTAALNQPQHF. V and J are TRBV12-3 or TRBV12-4 and TRBJ1-5; maybe TRBD1 (6 bases). This CDR3 has 16 amino acids. The germline V and J ends were trimmed by 1 base and 4 bases, with 14 bases remaining between them.

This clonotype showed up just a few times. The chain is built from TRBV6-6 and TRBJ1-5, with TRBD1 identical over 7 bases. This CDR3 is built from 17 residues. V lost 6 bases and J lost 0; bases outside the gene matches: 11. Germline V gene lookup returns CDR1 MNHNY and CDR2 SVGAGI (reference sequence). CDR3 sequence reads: CASSDRAQLYSNQPQHF. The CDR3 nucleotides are TGTGCCAGCAGCGACAGGGCGCAGCTCTATAGCAATCAGCCCCAGCATTTT.

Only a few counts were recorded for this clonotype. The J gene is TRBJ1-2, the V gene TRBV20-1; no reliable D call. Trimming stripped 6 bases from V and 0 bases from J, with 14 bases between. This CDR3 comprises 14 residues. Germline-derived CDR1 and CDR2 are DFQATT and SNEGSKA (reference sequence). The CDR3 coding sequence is TGCAGTGCGCAAGGGATCGAAGCTAACTATGGCTACACCTTC. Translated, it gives CSAQGIEANYGYTF.

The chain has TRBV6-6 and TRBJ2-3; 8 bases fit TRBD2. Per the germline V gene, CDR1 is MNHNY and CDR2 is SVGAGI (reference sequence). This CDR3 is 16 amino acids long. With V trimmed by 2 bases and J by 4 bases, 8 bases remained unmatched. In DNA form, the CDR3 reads TGTGCCAGCAGTTACCCGGCTAGCGGGTCCTCAGATACGCAGTATTTT. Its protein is CASSYPASGSSDTQYF.

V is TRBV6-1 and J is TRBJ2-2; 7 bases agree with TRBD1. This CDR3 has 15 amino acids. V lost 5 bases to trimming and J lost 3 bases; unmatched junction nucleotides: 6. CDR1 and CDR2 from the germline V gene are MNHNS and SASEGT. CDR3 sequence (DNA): TGTGCCAGCAGTACCCGACAGGGACACACCGGGGAGCTGTTTTTT. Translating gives CASSTRQGHTGELFF.

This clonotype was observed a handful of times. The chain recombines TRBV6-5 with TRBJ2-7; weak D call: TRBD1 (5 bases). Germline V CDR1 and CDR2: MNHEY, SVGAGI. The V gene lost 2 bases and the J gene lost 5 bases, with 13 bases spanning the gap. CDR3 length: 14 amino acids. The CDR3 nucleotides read TGTGCCAGCAGTTACCTGTCAGGGAAAGACGAGCAGTACTTC. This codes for CASSYLSGKDEQYF.

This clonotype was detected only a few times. CDR3: CASSIDRGPYLAGVTSSYNEQFF. The DNA for the CDR3 is TGTGCCAGTAGTATAGACCGAGGGCCGTACCTAGCGGGAGTAACAAGCTCCTACAATGAGCAGTTCTTC. The chain combines TRBV19 with TRBJ2-1, with 10 bases matching TRBD2. The germline gives CDR1 LNHDA, CDR2 SQIVND (reference sequence). CDR3 size: 23 residues. J lost 0 bases, V lost 0 bases, and 20 bases had no gene match.

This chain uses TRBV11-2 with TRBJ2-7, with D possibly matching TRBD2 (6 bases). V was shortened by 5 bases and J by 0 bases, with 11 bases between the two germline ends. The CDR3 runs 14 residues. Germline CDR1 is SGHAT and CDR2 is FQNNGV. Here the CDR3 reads CASSDYGSSYEQYF. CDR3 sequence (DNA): TGTGCCAGCAGCGACTACGGGAGCTCCTACGAGCAGTACTTC. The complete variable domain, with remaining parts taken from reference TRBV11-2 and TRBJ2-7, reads EAGVAQSPRYKIIEKRQSVAFWCNPISGHATLYWYQQILGQGPKLLIQFQNNGVVDDSQLPKDRFSAERLKGVDSTLKIQPAKLEDSAVYLCASSDYGSSYEQYFGPGTRLTVT.

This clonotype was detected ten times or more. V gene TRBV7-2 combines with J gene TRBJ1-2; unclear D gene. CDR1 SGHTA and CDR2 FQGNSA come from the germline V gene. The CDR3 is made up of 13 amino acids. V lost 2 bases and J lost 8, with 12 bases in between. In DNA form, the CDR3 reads TGTGCCAGCAGCTTATTTGTTACTAGGGGCTACACCTTC. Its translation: CASSLFVTRGYTF. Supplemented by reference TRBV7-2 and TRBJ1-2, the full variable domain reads GAGVSQSPSNKVTEKGKDVELRCDPISGHTALYWYRQSLGQGLEFLIYFQGNSAPDKSGLPSDRFSAERTGGSVSTLTIQRTQQEDSAVYLCASSLFVTRGYTFGSGTRLTVV.

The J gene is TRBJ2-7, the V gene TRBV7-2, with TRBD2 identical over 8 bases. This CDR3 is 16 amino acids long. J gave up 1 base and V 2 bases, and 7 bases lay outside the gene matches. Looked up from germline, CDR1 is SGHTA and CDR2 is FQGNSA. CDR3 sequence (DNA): TGTGCCAGCAGCTTAAATATTAGCGGGGTTTCCTACGAGCAGTACTTC. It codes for CASSLNISGVSYEQYF. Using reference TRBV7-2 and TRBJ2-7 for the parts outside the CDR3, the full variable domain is GAGVSQSPSNKVTEKGKDVELRCDPISGHTALYWYRQSLGQGLEFLIYFQGNSAPDKSGLPSDRFSAERTGGSVSTLTIQRTQQEDSAVYLCASSLNISGVSYEQYFGPGTRLTVT.

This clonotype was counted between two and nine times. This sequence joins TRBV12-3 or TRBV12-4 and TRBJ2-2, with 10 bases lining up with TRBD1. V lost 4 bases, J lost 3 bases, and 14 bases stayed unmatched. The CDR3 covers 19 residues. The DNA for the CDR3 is TGTGCCAGCAGTTCAAGGGGACAGGGGATTTTCGAGGACACCGGGGAGCTGTTTTTT. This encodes CASSSRGQGIFEDTGELFF.

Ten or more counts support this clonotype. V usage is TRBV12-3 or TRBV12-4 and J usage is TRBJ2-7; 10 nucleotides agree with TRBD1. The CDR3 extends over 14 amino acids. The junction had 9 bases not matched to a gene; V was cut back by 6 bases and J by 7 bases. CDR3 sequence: CASRPGQGRWEQYF. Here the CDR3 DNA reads TGTGCCAGCAGACCGGGACAGGGGCGCTGGGAGCAGTACTTC.

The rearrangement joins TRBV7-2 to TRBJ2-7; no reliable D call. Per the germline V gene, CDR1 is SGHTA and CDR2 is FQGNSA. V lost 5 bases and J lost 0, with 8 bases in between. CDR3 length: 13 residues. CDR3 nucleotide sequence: TGTGCCAGCAGCCGCGCCTCCTCCTACGAGCAGTACTTC. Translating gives CASSRASSYEQYF.

CDR3 region: CASSYESETQYF. CDR3 sequence (DNA): TGTGCCAGCAGTTACGAGTCGGAGACCCAGTACTTC. This chain connects TRBV6-2 or TRBV6-3 to TRBJ2-5, with D unresolved. Germline CDR1 reads MNHEY; CDR2 reads SVGEGT. The CDR3 consists of 12 residues. V was trimmed by 2 bases and J by 5 bases, leaving 6 bases between them.

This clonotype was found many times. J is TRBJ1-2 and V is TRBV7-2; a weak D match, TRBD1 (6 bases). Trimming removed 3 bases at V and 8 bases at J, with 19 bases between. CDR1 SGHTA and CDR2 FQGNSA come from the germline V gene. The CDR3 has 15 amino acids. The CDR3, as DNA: TGTGCCAGCAGCTTCCTCCTGCAGGGGCCGCAGGGCTACACCTTC. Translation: CASSFLLQGPQGYTF.

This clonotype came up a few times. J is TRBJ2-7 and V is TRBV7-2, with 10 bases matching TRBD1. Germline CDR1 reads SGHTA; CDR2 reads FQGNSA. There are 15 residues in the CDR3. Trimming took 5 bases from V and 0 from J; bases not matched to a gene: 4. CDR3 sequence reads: CASSVGTGVSYEQYF. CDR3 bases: TGTGCCAGCAGCGTCGGGACAGGGGTCTCCTACGAGCAGTACTTC.

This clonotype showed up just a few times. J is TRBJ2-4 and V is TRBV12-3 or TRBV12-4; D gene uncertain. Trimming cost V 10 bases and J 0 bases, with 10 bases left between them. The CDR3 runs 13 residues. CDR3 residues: CATWSVAKNIQYF. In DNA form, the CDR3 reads TGTGCCACCTGGTCGGTAGCCAAAAACATTCAGTACTTC.

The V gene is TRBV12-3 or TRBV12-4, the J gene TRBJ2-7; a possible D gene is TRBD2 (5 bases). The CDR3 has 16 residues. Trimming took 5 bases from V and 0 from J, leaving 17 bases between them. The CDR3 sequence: CASSPSGGSSSYEQYF. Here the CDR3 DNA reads TGTGCCAGCAGTCCGAGCGGTGGATCAAGCTCCTACGAGCAGTACTTC.

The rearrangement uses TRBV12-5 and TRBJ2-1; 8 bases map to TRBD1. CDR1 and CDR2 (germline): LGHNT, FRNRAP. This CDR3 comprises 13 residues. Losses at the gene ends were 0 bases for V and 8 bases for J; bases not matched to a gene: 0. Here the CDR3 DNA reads TGTGCTAGTGGTTTGGTGACAGGGGATGAGCAGTTCTTC. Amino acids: CASGLVTGDEQFF.

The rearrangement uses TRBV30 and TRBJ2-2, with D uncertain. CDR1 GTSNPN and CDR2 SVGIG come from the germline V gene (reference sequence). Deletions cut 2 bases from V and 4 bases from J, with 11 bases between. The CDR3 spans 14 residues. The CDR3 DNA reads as TGTGCCTGGAGTATGTGGGCCGGCACCGGGGAGCTGTTTTTT. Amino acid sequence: CAWSMWAGTGELFF.